The 30 T cell receptor beta chains below come from one sample, sequenced in a study of long-term antiretroviral therapy in people with HIV. A v3.0 immunoSEQ assay was performed at survey level. The table came from immunoSEQ multiplex PCR; TCRdb's copy has only in-frame clones and leaves some out. The table has about 38,000 clones, approximately 79% seen once. The source material was unsorted PBMCs, sampled 1.5 years after starting antiretroviral therapy. Every receptor here comes from a man between 18 and 29 years old with HIV.

This chain links TRBV7-2 with TRBJ2-3, with D perhaps matching TRBD1 (6 bases). In germline, CDR1 is SGHTA, CDR2 FQGNSA. Trimming shortened V by 7 bases and J by 2 bases, and 16 bases separated the two germline ends. The CDR3 sequence is 15 residues long. CDR3 loop: CASTEQRDNTDTQYF. CDR3 sequence (DNA): TGTGCCAGCACTGAACAGAGGGACAACACAGATACGCAGTATTTT.

The chain combines TRBV10-2 with TRBJ2-2, with 8 bases identical to TRBD2. The CDR3 is made up of 16 amino acids. Germline lookup yields CDR1 WSHSY and CDR2 SAAADI. Trimming at V came to 7 bases and at J to 3 bases, leaving 10 bases not matched to a gene. The CDR3 DNA reads as TGCGCCAGCAATCTAATCGGAGCGGGAGACACCGGGGAGCTGTTTTTT. Residues: CASNLIGAGDTGELFF.

This sequence joins TRBV4-3 and TRBJ2-3; 7 nucleotides align to TRBD2. Looked up from germline, CDR1 is LGHNA and CDR2 is YSLEER. V trimming: 3 bases; J trimming: 0 bases; junction bases outside the gene matches: 6. This CDR3 comprises 16 residues. The CDR3 is CASSHAREWSTDTQYF. CDR3 bases: TGCGCCAGCAGCCACGCGCGGGAGTGGAGCACAGATACGCAGTATTTT.

The rearrangement uses TRBV6-6 and TRBJ1-2; perhaps TRBD1 as D (5 bases). From germline, CDR1 is MNHNY and CDR2 SVGAGI (reference sequence). The CDR3 runs 11 residues. V lost 2 bases, J lost 11 bases, and 9 bases lay in between. CDR3 in amino acids: CASSYGALYTF. As DNA, the CDR3 is TGTGCCAGCAGTTACGGGGCACTGTACACCTTC.

This clone was seen only once. The V gene is TRBV4-3, the J gene TRBJ2-7, with D uncertain. V lost 4 bases and J lost 6, with 22 bases in between. Per the germline V gene, CDR1 is LGHNA and CDR2 is YSLEER. The CDR3 has 16 residues. CDR3 in DNA: TGCGCCAGCAGCCTTATCGGACCGCCCACTCCCTCCGAGCAGTACTTC. Translating gives CASSLIGPPTPSEQYF.

This clone was counted only a few times. The genes are TRBV29-1 and TRBJ2-5, with D tentatively TRBD1 (6 bases). Deletions cut 7 bases from V and 4 bases from J, with 16 bases between. Germline values: CDR1 SQVTM, CDR2 ANQGSEA. The CDR3 spans 13 residues. The CDR3 DNA reads as TGCAGCGCCGATTGGGTCAGGGGAGAGACCCAGTACTTC. Translated: CSADWVRGETQYF.

This chain joins TRBV5-1 and TRBJ2-5; 7 positions match TRBD1. V lost 0 bases, J lost 2 bases, and 4 bases stayed unmatched. CDR1 and CDR2 (germline): SGHRS, YFSETQ. This CDR3 is built from 15 residues. For the CDR3, the DNA is TGCGCCAGCAGCTTGGAAGGACAGGATCAAGAGACCCAGTACTTC. Amino acids: CASSLEGQDQETQYF. Full variable domain (rest looked up from reference TRBV5-1 and TRBJ2-5): KAGVTQTPRYLIKTRGQQVTLSCSPISGHRSVSWYQQTPGQGLQFLFEYFSETQRNKGNFPGRFSGRQFSNSRSEMNVSTLELGDSALYLCASSLEGQDQETQYFGPGTRLLVL.

This chain joins TRBV28 and TRBJ2-7; 8 bases fit TRBD2. The trim removed 5 bases at V and 3 bases at J, leaving 9 bases unmatched. Germline CDR1 MDHEN, CDR2 SYDVKM. CDR3 size: 15 residues. The DNA of the CDR3 is TGTGCCAGCAGTACAGCGGGAGTGAAAGACTACGAGCAGTACTTC. Translated: CASSTAGVKDYEQYF.

The chain uses TRBV29-1 and TRBJ2-5, with 7 bases that match TRBD1. The CDR3 loop spans 15 amino acids. The germline V gene encodes CDR1 SQVTM and CDR2 ANQGSEA. The V gene end was trimmed by 4 bases and the J gene end by 5 bases; junction bases not matched to a gene: 13. The CDR3 sequence: CSVAQAARGWETQYF. CDR3 in DNA: TGCAGCGTTGCTCAAGCCGCCAGGGGGTGGGAGACCCAGTACTTC.

This chain joins TRBV28 and TRBJ1-2; D is undetermined. There are 15 residues in the CDR3. The V end was cut by 4 bases, the J end by 4 bases, with 16 bases between. CDR1 and CDR2 (germline): MDHEN, SYDVKM. The CDR3 DNA is TGTGCCAGCAGTTGGCGGCCTGACATGTCCTATGGCTACACCTTC. Translated: CASSWRPDMSYGYTF.

The chain combines TRBV7-9 with TRBJ1-5; D ambiguous. CDR3 size: 16 residues. From germline, CDR1 is SEHNR and CDR2 FQNEAQ (reference sequence). The V gene lost 5 bases and the J gene lost 0 bases, with 14 bases spanning the gap. The CDR3 sequence: CASSRTGGYSNQPQHF. The CDR3 DNA reads as TGTGCCAGCAGCCGGACGGGTGGTTATAGCAATCAGCCCCAGCATTTT.

CDR3 DNA sequence: TGCGCCAGCAGCTTGGGAGGATCGAGCACAGATACGCAGTATTTT. This translates into CASSLGGSSTDTQYF. The chain combines TRBV5-1 with TRBJ2-3; no definite D call. The germline V and J ends were trimmed by 0 bases and 0 bases, with 8 bases remaining between them. Germline values: CDR1 SGHRS, CDR2 YFSETQ. The CDR3 covers 15 residues. The full variable domain, with the rest looked up from reference TRBV5-1 and TRBJ2-3, is KAGVTQTPRYLIKTRGQQVTLSCSPISGHRSVSWYQQTPGQGLQFLFEYFSETQRNKGNFPGRFSGRQFSNSRSEMNVSTLELGDSALYLCASSLGGSSTDTQYFGPGTRLTVL.

V and J are TRBV5-1 and TRBJ1-1; a weak D match, TRBD1 (6 bases). V was pared by 2 bases and J by 0 bases, with 11 bases between. CDR3 size: 15 residues. Germline CDR1 is SGHRS and CDR2 is YFSETQ. In nucleotides, the CDR3 is TGCGCCAGCAGCTTCCCAGGGGTTATGAACACTGAAGCTTTCTTT. This codes for CASSFPGVMNTEAFF. The full variable domain, with the rest looked up from reference TRBV5-1 and TRBJ1-1, is KAGVTQTPRYLIKTRGQQVTLSCSPISGHRSVSWYQQTPGQGLQFLFEYFSETQRNKGNFPGRFSGRQFSNSRSEMNVSTLELGDSALYLCASSFPGVMNTEAFFGQGTRLTVV.

The chain combines TRBV15 with TRBJ2-7; D is perhaps TRBD1 or TRBD2 (5 bases each). The CDR3 contains 16 residues. Germline values: CDR1 LNHNV, CDR2 YYDKDF (reference sequence). Trimming pared 1 base from V and 1 base from J, leaving 14 bases between. The CDR3 loop is CATSRGRDPFSYEQYF. In DNA, the CDR3 is TGTGCCACCAGCAGAGGACGGGACCCATTTTCCTACGAGCAGTACTTC.

This chain uses TRBV4-2 with TRBJ1-3, with TRBD1 matching 7 bases. Trimming cost V 4 bases and J 1 base; bases outside gene matches: 10. The CDR3 runs 17 residues. Germline loops: CDR1 LGHNA, CDR2 YNFKEQ. The CDR3 loop reads CASSRFGQASSGNTIYF. Here the CDR3 DNA reads TGTGCCAGCAGCCGATTCGGACAGGCTTCTTCTGGAAACACCATATATTTT.

This chain connects TRBV27 to TRBJ2-7, with TRBD2 matching 7 bases. Germline-derived CDR1 and CDR2 are MNHEY and SMNVEV (reference sequence). With 4 bases clipped from V and 4 bases from J, the junction kept 10 bases outside the gene matches. The CDR3 length is 15 residues. CDR3 protein: CASSSVGGERYEQYF. As DNA, the CDR3 is TGTGCCAGCAGTTCCGTGGGGGGGGAAAGATACGAGCAGTACTTC.

This clone has just one count. The gene calls are TRBV29-1 and TRBJ1-1, with D uncertain. The CDR3 runs 13 residues. Looked up from germline, CDR1 is SQVTM and CDR2 is ANQGSEA. V shed 4 bases and J shed 4 bases, with 13 bases lying between them. The CDR3 loop reads CSVGLGASTEAFF. Here the CDR3 DNA reads TGCAGCGTTGGTCTGGGCGCAAGCACTGAAGCTTTCTTT.

The genes are TRBV28 and TRBJ2-7; 11 nucleotides match TRBD2. The V gene end was trimmed by 4 bases and the J gene end by 3 bases; junction bases not matched to a gene: 5. The CDR3 length is 15 residues. CDR1 is MDHEN, CDR2 SYDVKM, per germline. This CDR3 is CASSYSGTSGYEQYF. The DNA for the CDR3 is TGTGCCAGCAGTTACTCCGGGACTAGCGGCTACGAGCAGTACTTC.

V and J are TRBV28 and TRBJ1-5; D is ambiguous. CDR1 and CDR2 (germline): MDHEN, SYDVKM. The CDR3 is 13 residues long. The V end was cut by 2 bases, the J end by 6 bases, with 8 bases between. The CDR3 bases are TGTGCCAGCAGTTTACGGCTGGGTCAGCCCCAGCATTTT. As protein: CASSLRLGQPQHF. Complete variable domain (other parts from reference TRBV28 and TRBJ1-5): DVKVTQSSRYLVKRTGEKVFLECVQDMDHENMFWYRQDPGLGLRLIYFSYDVKMKEKGDIPEGYSVSREKKERFSLILESASTNQTSMYLCASSLRLGQPQHFGDGTRLSIL.

The V call is TRBV27, the J call TRBJ2-3, with 8 bases lining up with TRBD2. V shed 6 bases, J shed 0 bases, and the junction held 17 bases outside the gene matches. The CDR3 loop spans 19 amino acids. Germline V CDR1 and CDR2: MNHEY, SMNVEV (reference sequence). CDR3 sequence (DNA): TGTGCCAGCAGACACACCGGGGGAGCGGGAGACGCTAGCACAGATACGCAGTATTTT. Its translation: CASRHTGGAGDASTDTQYF.

The chain couples TRBV7-6 to TRBJ1-1, with 9 nucleotides matching TRBD1. Germline V lookup: CDR1 SGHVS, CDR2 FNYEAQ. The CDR3 has 16 residues. V was pared by 4 bases and J by 4 bases, with 10 bases of the junction left unmatched. CDR3 sequence (DNA): TGTGCCAGCAGCTCGGACAGGGGAGGGGGAGGCACTGAAGCTTTCTTT. Translation: CASSSDRGGGGTEAFF.

The V gene is TRBV2, the J gene TRBJ2-7; D call uncertain. Per the germline V gene, CDR1 is SNHLY and CDR2 is FYNNEI. This CDR3 is 15 amino acids long. Trimming shortened V by 2 bases and J by 1 base, and 12 bases separated the two germline ends. The CDR3 bases are TGTGCCAGCAGTGAAAATACCCGGGCATCCTACGAGCAGTACTTC. It codes for CASSENTRASYEQYF.

The gene calls are TRBV28 and TRBJ1-2; 8 nucleotides agree with TRBD1. The V gene end was trimmed by 8 bases and the J gene end by 5 bases; junction bases not matched to a gene: 10. This CDR3 spans 14 amino acids. CDR1 MDHEN and CDR2 SYDVKM come from the germline V gene. This CDR3 reads CASYHRTGPYGYTF. The CDR3 coding sequence is TGTGCCAGCTATCATAGGACAGGGCCGTATGGCTACACCTTC.

The rearrangement joins TRBV5-4 to TRBJ2-1; tentative D call: TRBD1 (6 bases). Deletions cut 6 bases from V and 4 bases from J, with 11 bases between. The length of the CDR3 is 13 residues. Germline CDR1 SGHNT, CDR2 YYREEE (reference sequence). The CDR3 reads CASKQGPYNEQFF. CDR3 bases: TGTGCCAGCAAACAGGGACCTTACAATGAGCAGTTCTTC.

V usage is TRBV28 and J usage is TRBJ1-2, with unresolved D. Germline assignment: CDR1 MDHEN and CDR2 SYDVKM. With 11 bases removed from V and 1 base from J, the gap between germline ends came to 14 bases. This CDR3 contains 13 residues. CDR3 residues: CAASATGNYGYTF. CDR3 sequence (DNA): TGTGCCGCCTCAGCGACGGGTAACTATGGCTACACCTTC.

This sequence joins TRBV18 and TRBJ2-1, with 13 bases identical to TRBD2. The CDR3 has 16 residues. The germline CDR1 and CDR2 sequences are KGHSH and LQKENI. The trim removed 3 bases at V and 4 bases at J, leaving 3 bases unmatched. The CDR3 reads CASSPRTSGSYNEQFF. The CDR3 region has the DNA TGTGCCAGCTCACCGCGGACTAGCGGGAGTTACAATGAGCAGTTCTTC.

The chain uses TRBV7-8 and TRBJ1-2, with D tentatively TRBD1 (6 bases). Germline V lookup: CDR1 SGHVS, CDR2 FQNEAQ. Deletions cut 4 bases from V and 5 bases from J, with 38 bases between. The CDR3 runs to 22 residues. CDR3 in amino acids: CASSSHPPQQPIGQTSRYGYTF. CDR3 coding DNA: TGTGCCAGCAGCTCGCATCCCCCACAACAACCAATAGGACAGACGAGCCGTTATGGCTACACCTTC. Full variable domain (remainder filled in from reference TRBV7-8 and TRBJ1-2): GAGVSQSPRYKVAKRGQDVALRCDPISGHVSLFWYQQALGQGPEFLTYFQNEAQLDKSGLPSDRFFAERPEGSVSTLKIQRTQQEDSAVYLCASSSHPPQQPIGQTSRYGYTFGSGTRLTVV.

V gene TRBV27 combines with J gene TRBJ2-7, with 8 nucleotides matching TRBD2. Germline loops: CDR1 MNHEY, CDR2 SMNVEV (reference sequence). Trimming removed 5 bases from V and 4 bases from J; junction bases left unmatched: 7. This CDR3 spans 14 amino acids. The CDR3 DNA reads TGTGCCAGCAGTCCCGGAGCGGGAGTTTACGAGCAGTACTTC. This gives the protein CASSPGAGVYEQYF.

The chain joins TRBV20-1 to TRBJ2-4; weak D call: TRBD1 (6 bases). Trimming left V 6 bases short and J 6 bases short, with 9 bases between. The CDR3 has 11 residues. The germline V gene has CDR1 DFQATT and CDR2 SNEGSKA (reference sequence). Here the CDR3 DNA reads TGCAGTGCGCCGACAGGAAACATTCAGTACTTC. Encoded protein: CSAPTGNIQYF.

V and J are TRBV5-4 and TRBJ2-7; D remains unclear. The CDR3 runs to 13 residues. Trimming cost V 0 bases and J 2 bases, with 6 bases left between them. The germline CDR1 and CDR2 sequences are SGHNT and YYREEE (reference sequence). The CDR3 is CASSLERAYEQYF. In DNA, the CDR3 is TGTGCCAGCAGCTTGGAACGGGCCTACGAGCAGTACTTC.